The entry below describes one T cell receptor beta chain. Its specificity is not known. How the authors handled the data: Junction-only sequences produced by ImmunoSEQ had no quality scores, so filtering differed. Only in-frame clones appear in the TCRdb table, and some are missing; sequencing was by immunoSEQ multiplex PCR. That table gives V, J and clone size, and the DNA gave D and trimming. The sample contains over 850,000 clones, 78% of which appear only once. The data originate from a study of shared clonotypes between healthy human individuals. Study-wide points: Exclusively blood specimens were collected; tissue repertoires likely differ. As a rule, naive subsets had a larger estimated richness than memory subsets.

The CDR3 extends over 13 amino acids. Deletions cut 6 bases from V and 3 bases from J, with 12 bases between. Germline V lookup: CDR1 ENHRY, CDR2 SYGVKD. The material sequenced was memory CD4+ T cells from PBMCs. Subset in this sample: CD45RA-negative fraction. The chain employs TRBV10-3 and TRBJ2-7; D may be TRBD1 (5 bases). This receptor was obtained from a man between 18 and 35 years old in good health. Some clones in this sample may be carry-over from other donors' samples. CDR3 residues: CAISATGVYEQYF. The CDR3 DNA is TGTGCCATCAGCGCTACAGGAGTCTACGAGCAGTACTTC.